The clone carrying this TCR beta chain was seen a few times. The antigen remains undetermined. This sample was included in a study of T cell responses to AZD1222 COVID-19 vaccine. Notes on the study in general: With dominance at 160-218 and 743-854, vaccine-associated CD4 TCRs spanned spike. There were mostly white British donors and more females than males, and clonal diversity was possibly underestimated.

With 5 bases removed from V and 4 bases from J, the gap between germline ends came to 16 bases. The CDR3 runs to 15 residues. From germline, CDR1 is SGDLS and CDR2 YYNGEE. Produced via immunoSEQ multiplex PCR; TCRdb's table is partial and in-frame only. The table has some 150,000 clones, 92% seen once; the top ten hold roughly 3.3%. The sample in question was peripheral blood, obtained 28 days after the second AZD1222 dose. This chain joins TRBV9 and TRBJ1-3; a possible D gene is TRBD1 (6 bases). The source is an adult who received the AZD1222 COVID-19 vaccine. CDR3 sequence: CASSEGGNLGNTIYF. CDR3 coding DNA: TGTGCCAGCAGTGAAGGGGGGAATTTGGGAAACACCATATATTTT.